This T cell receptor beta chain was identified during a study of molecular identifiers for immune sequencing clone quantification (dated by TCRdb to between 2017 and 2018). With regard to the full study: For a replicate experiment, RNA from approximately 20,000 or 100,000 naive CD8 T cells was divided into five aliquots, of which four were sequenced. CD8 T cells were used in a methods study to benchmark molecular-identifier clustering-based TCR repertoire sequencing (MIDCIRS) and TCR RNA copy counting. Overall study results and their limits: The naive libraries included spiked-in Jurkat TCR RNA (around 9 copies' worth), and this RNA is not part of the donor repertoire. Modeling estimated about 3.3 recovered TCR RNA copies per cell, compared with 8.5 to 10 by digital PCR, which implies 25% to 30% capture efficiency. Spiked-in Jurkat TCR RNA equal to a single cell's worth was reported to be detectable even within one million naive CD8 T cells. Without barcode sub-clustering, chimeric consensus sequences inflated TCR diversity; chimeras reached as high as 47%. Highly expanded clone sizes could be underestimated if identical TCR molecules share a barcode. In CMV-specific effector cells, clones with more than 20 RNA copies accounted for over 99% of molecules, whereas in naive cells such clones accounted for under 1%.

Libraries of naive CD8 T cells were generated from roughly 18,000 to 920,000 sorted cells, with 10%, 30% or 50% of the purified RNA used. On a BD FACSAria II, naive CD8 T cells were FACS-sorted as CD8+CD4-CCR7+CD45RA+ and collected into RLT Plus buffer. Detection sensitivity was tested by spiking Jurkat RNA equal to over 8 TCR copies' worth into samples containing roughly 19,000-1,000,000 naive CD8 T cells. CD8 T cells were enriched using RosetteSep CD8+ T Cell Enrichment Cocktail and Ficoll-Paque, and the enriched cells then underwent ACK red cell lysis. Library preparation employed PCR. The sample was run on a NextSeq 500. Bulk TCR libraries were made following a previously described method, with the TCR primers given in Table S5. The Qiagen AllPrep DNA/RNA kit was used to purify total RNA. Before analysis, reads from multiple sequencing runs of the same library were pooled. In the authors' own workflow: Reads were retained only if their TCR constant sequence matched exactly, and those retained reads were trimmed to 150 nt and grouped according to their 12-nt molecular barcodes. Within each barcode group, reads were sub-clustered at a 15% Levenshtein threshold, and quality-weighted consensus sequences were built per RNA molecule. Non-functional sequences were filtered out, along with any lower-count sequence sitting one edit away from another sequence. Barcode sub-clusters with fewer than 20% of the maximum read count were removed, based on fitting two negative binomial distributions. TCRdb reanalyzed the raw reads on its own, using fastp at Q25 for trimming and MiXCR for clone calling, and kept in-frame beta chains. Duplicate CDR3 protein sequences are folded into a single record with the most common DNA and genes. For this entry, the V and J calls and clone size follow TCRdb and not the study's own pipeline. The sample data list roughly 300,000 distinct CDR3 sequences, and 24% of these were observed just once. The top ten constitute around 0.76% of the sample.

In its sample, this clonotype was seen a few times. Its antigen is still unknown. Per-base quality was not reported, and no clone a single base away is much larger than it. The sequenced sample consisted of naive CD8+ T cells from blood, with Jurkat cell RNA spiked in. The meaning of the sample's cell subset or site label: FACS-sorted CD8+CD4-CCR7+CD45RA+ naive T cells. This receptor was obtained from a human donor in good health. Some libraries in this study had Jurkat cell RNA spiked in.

The nucleotides read TGTGCCAGCAGCTTTTTAGCGGGGTCTAGCAATGAGCAGTTCTTC. The translation is CASSFLAGSSNEQFF. In this chain, TRBV7-6 is recombined with TRBJ2-1, with 8 bases in between that match TRBD2. The germline V gene provides CDR1 SGHVS and CDR2 FNYEAQ. Relative to germline, V is missing 3 bases and J is missing 6 bases, with 7 bases of the junction outside any gene match. Its CDR3 holds 15 amino acids, cysteine through phenylalanine. The entry retains the CDR3 DNA only, 45 bases that are in frame from base 1.